Listed here are 7 T cell receptor beta chains from one sample, sequenced in a study of Tregs in tolerant kidney transplant recipients. Repertoires were generated with immunoSEQ multiplex PCR, while TCRdb's copy carries only in-frame clones and drops some. The profile covers about 64,000 clones, with around 98% appearing a single time and around 0.34% taken by the ten largest. The specimen comprised Tregs from blood, sampled before the transplant. These receptors were collected from a human donor who received a combined kidney and bone marrow transplant.

This chain connects TRBV6-5 to TRBJ2-4; D gene uncertain. The CDR3 has 13 amino acids. Germline-derived CDR1 and CDR2 are MNHEY and SVGAGI. Trimming removed 8 bases at V and 0 bases at J, with 8 bases between. CDR3 in amino acids: CASLEVAKNIQYF. CDR3 bases: TGTGCCAGCCTAGAAGTAGCCAAAAACATTCAGTACTTC.

The count of this clone is one. The V call is TRBV25-1, the J call TRBJ2-7; D might be TRBD2 (6 bases). Per germline, CDR1 MGHDK and CDR2 SYGVNS. The CDR3 totals 15 residues. V was trimmed by 6 bases and J by 2 bases, leaving 17 bases between them. The CDR3 region is CASSDPGLSTYEQYF. The CDR3 DNA sequence: TGTGCCAGCAGCGATCCGGGACTGTCAACCTACGAGCAGTACTTC.

This clone was detected once. The CDR3 DNA reads TGCGCCAGCAGCTTGGACAGGGGGCAAACAGATACGCAGTATTTT. Translated: CASSLDRGQTDTQYF. This chain uses TRBV5-1 with TRBJ2-3, with 9 positions matching TRBD1. J was trimmed by 3 bases and V by 0 bases; bases with no gene match: 2. Germline V CDR1 and CDR2: SGHRS, YFSETQ. CDR3 length: 15 residues.

The J gene is TRBJ2-2, the V gene TRBV5-6, with TRBD2 identical over 8 bases. This CDR3 has 16 amino acids. Germline V gene data show CDR1 as SGHDT and CDR2 as YYEEEE. Trimming at V came to 5 bases and at J to 5 bases, leaving 11 bases not matched to a gene. CDR3: CASSHTSLAVTGELFF. The DNA for the CDR3 is TGTGCCAGCAGTCACACGTCACTAGCGGTGACCGGGGAGCTGTTTTTT.

This chain joins TRBV2 and TRBJ1-1, with TRBD1 identical over 7 bases. CDR1 is SNHLY, CDR2 FYNNEI, per germline. The CDR3 length is 14 residues. V shed 8 bases, J shed 0 bases, and the junction held 6 bases outside the gene matches. The CDR3 nucleotides read TGTGCCAGCCGGGCGACAGGGCTGAACACTGAAGCTTTCTTT. Translating gives CASRATGLNTEAFF.

DNA for the CDR3: TGTGCCAGCAGCTGGGGACAGGGGGCCTACGAGCAGTACTTC. This codes for CASSWGQGAYEQYF. The gene calls are TRBV6-5 and TRBJ2-7; 11 bases match TRBD1. Germline V gives CDR1 MNHEY, CDR2 SVGAGI. V was clipped by 6 bases and J by 2 bases; unmatched bases: 3. CDR3 length: 14 residues.

The chain uses TRBV5-1 and TRBJ2-7, with unresolved D. The ends were cut back, 5 bases at V and 3 bases at J, with 12 bases in the middle. The CDR3 spans 13 residues. Germline V gene sequence: CDR1 SGHRS, CDR2 YFSETQ. CDR3 in amino acids: CASSRQPGYEQYF. CDR3 DNA sequence: TGCGCCAGCAGTCGGCAGCCAGGCTACGAGCAGTACTTC. Combining the CDR3 with reference TRBV5-1 and TRBJ2-7 gives the whole variable domain KAGVTQTPRYLIKTRGQQVTLSCSPISGHRSVSWYQQTPGQGLQFLFEYFSETQRNKGNFPGRFSGRQFSNSRSEMNVSTLELGDSALYLCASSRQPGYEQYFGPGTRLTVT.